The 22 T cell receptor beta chains below were found in one sample sequenced in a study of shared clonotypes between healthy human individuals. The repertoire was sequenced with immunoSEQ multiplex PCR; TCRdb's copy has only in-frame clones and lacks some. The repertoire includes around 1.1 million clones, 70% to 85% of them detected once, and 0.7% to 0.95% sits in the top ten. Input material: memory CD4+ T cells from PBMCs. Subset in this sample: CD45RA-negative fraction. Receptor source: a man between 18 and 35 years old in good health. Some clones in this sample may be carry-over from other donors' samples.

In its sample, this clone was seen once. This sample includes further DNA sequences coding for the same CDR3. The rearrangement links TRBV20-1 to TRBJ2-1; the D is unclear. The CDR3 covers 10 residues. The germline V gene has CDR1 DFQATT and CDR2 SNEGSKA (reference sequence). With 3 bases removed from V and 4 bases from J, the gap between germline ends came to 1 base. CDR3 protein: CSASYNEQFF. The CDR3 region has the DNA TGCAGTGCTAGTTACAATGAGCAGTTCTTC.

The J gene is TRBJ1-5, the V gene TRBV2, with a possible D match to TRBD1 (5 bases). The CDR3 runs to 14 residues. CDR1 and CDR2 (germline): SNHLY, FYNNEI. Trimming left V 2 bases short and J 4 bases short, with 9 bases between. DNA of the CDR3: TGTGCCAGCAGTGAACAGGGTTTAAATCAGCCCCAGCATTTT. Translation: CASSEQGLNQPQHF.

The CDR3 bases are TGTGCCAGCAGTTACTCAGGGGCAAATCAGCCCCAGCATTTT. It codes for CASSYSGANQPQHF. The chain couples TRBV6-5 to TRBJ1-5, with D maybe TRBD1 (5 bases). Germline V gives CDR1 MNHEY, CDR2 SVGAGI. V was pared by 0 bases and J by 4 bases, with 7 bases between. The CDR3 is 14 residues long.

The V call is TRBV9, the J call TRBJ1-6; 9 bases are a match to TRBD1. Germline CDR1 is SGDLS and CDR2 is YYNGEE. With V trimmed by 3 bases and J by 8 bases, 0 bases remained unmatched. The CDR3 is 13 amino acids. The CDR3 coding sequence is TGTGCCAGCAGCGGGACAGGGGATTCACCCCTCCACTTT. This encodes CASSGTGDSPLHF.

The rearrangement links TRBV2 to TRBJ1-1, with D hard to call. Germline V gives CDR1 SNHLY, CDR2 FYNNEI. The CDR3 is 14 amino acids. The germline V and J ends were trimmed by 6 bases and 1 base, with 12 bases remaining between them. In DNA, the CDR3 is TGTGCCAGCAGCTATCTCACAGAGAACACTGAAGCTTTCTTT. Protein sequence: CASSYLTENTEAFF.

The V call is TRBV2, the J call TRBJ1-2, with no clear D. Trimming cost V 5 bases and J 2 bases, with 9 bases left between them. The CDR3 is 13 amino acids. Per the germline V gene, CDR1 is SNHLY and CDR2 is FYNNEI. This CDR3 reads CASSLNGNYGYTF. CDR3 sequence (DNA): TGTGCCAGCAGTCTCAACGGAAACTATGGCTACACCTTC.

This chain joins TRBV10-3 and TRBJ1-2; TRBD1 matches at 8 bases. This CDR3 comprises 17 residues. V lost 6 bases to trimming and J lost 2 bases; unmatched junction nucleotides: 14. CDR1 is ENHRY, CDR2 SYGVKD, per germline. For the CDR3, the DNA is TGTGCCATCAGACCCTCCTCACACAGGGGGTGGAACTATGGCTACACCTTC. Protein sequence: CAIRPSSHRGWNYGYTF.

This clone was detected a few times. This sequence joins TRBV4-3 and TRBJ2-2, with 8 bases lining up with TRBD2. Trimming cost V 4 bases and J 6 bases; bases outside gene matches: 4. CDR1 is LGHNA, CDR2 YSLEER, per germline. CDR3 size: 14 residues. In nucleotides, the CDR3 is TGCGCCAGCAGCCTGAGCGGGAGACCCGGGGAGCTGTTTTTT. This sequence encodes CASSLSGRPGELFF.

The chain has TRBV6-6 and TRBJ2-2; D might be TRBD1 or TRBD2, each matching 5 bases. The ends were cut back, 6 bases at V and 5 bases at J, with 13 bases in the middle. This CDR3 comprises 14 residues. Germline assignment: CDR1 MNHNY and CDR2 SVGAGI (reference sequence). The CDR3 is CASSPGTWTGELFF. The CDR3 DNA sequence: TGTGCCAGCAGCCCAGGGACCTGGACCGGGGAGCTGTTTTTT.

This clone occurred once. The chain joins TRBV19 to TRBJ1-4; the match to TRBD1 covers 7 bases. Germline loops: CDR1 LNHDA, CDR2 SQIVND (reference sequence). The CDR3 runs to 15 residues. V was clipped by 5 bases and J by 8 bases; unmatched bases: 11. Written as DNA, the CDR3 is TGTGCCAGTAGTGACCGACAGGGAGGGAGAGAAAAACTGTTTTTT. It is translated as CASSDRQGGREKLFF.

This clone occurred a few times. The chain uses TRBV4-1 and TRBJ2-3; D remains ambiguous. This CDR3 is 15 amino acids long. Germline V CDR1 and CDR2: MGHRA, YSYEKL. Trimming left V 1 base short and J 2 bases short, with 10 bases between. The DNA for the CDR3 is TGCGCCAGCAGCCAAGGCACGCATTTCACAGATACGCAGTATTTT. This gives the protein CASSQGTHFTDTQYF.

This chain joins TRBV29-1 and TRBJ2-7; TRBD1 is a possible D gene (5 bases). The CDR3 totals 17 residues. Germline CDR1 SQVTM, CDR2 ANQGSEA. Trimming cost V 4 bases and J 3 bases, with 25 bases left between them. This chain's CDR3 is CSVGKLFGGHKLYEQYF. CDR3 in DNA: TGCAGCGTTGGTAAACTTTTCGGTGGACATAAGCTCTACGAGCAGTACTTC.

The chain links TRBV18 to TRBJ2-5; possibly TRBD1 or TRBD2 for D (5 bases each). The V and J ends lost 3 bases and 1 base respectively, with 12 bases between them. The CDR3 consists of 15 residues. From germline, CDR1 is KGHSH and CDR2 LQKENI. The CDR3 region has the DNA TGTGCCAGCTCACCGGGGGTGGCCAGCCAAGAGACCCAGTACTTC. Protein product: CASSPGVASQETQYF.

Details on this clone: The same CDR3 can be traced to other DNA sequences in this sample. The gene calls are TRBV5-4 and TRBJ2-7; 7 bases match TRBD2. J lost 6 bases, V lost 4 bases, and 13 bases had no gene match. From germline, CDR1 is SGHNT and CDR2 YYREEE (reference sequence). The CDR3 runs 15 residues. As DNA, the CDR3 is TGTGCCAGCAGCACTACCCCAAGCGGGATTCGCGAGCAGTACTTC. It is translated as CASSTTPSGIREQYF.

On this clone: At the DNA level, this CDR3 is encoded by other sequences in the same sample as well. This sequence joins TRBV4-3 and TRBJ2-7; the D is unclear. Germline V gene lookup returns CDR1 LGHNA and CDR2 YSLEER. This CDR3 region has 13 residues. The V end lost 0 bases, the J end lost 4 bases, and 7 bases lay between the germline ends. For the CDR3, the DNA is TGCGCCAGCAGCCAAGATTTGGGGTACGAGCAGTACTTC. This encodes CASSQDLGYEQYF.

This chain links TRBV28 with TRBJ2-6; no firm D call. V was clipped by 4 bases and J by 0 bases, with 4 bases between them. The CDR3 extends over 14 amino acids. Germline lookup yields CDR1 MDHEN and CDR2 SYDVKM. The CDR3 sequence: CASSWGSGANVLTF. The CDR3 DNA reads as TGTGCCAGCAGTTGGGGCTCTGGGGCCAACGTCCTGACTTTC.

The CDR3 region has the DNA TGTGCCAGCAGCCAAGAAGCGACAGGACCCTTAGCCGAGCAGTACTTC. Its protein is CASSQEATGPLAEQYF. The chain uses TRBV4-2 and TRBJ2-7; D possibly corresponds to TRBD1 (6 bases). This CDR3 comprises 16 residues. V lost 0 bases to trimming and J lost 6 bases, with 18 bases between them. Germline CDR1 and CDR2: LGHNA and YNFKEQ.

V is TRBV6-4 and J is TRBJ2-1; D gene unclear. V dropped 0 bases and J dropped 0 bases, with 9 bases sitting between them. The CDR3 is 16 residues long. Germline values: CDR1 MRHNA, CDR2 SNTAGT. Here the CDR3 reads CASSDSRSSSYNEQFF. The CDR3 DNA follows: TGTGCCAGCAGTGACTCCCGCTCGAGCTCCTACAATGAGCAGTTCTTC.

The V and J genes are TRBV9 and TRBJ2-5; TRBD2 aligns across 8 bases. CDR3 length: 15 residues. After removal of 0 bases from V and 4 bases from J, the junction contained 5 bases not matched to a gene. Germline assignment: CDR1 SGDLS and CDR2 YYNGEE. In DNA form, the CDR3 reads TGTGCCAGCAGCGTAGAGACGGGAGGGGGAGAGACCCAGTACTTC. This encodes CASSVETGGGETQYF.

The chain carries TRBV6-5 and TRBJ2-7; D gene ambiguous. The germline V and J ends were trimmed by 3 bases and 0 bases, with 12 bases remaining between them. CDR3 length: 15 amino acids. The germline V gene encodes CDR1 MNHEY and CDR2 SVGAGI. The CDR3 DNA is TGTGCCAGCAGTTATGGGGTGGATCCCTCCTACGAGCAGTACTTC. Translating it yields CASSYGVDPSYEQYF.

The chain employs TRBV2 and TRBJ1-5; D might be TRBD1 (6 bases). This CDR3 has 15 amino acids. The germline V and J ends were trimmed by 4 bases and 2 bases, with 12 bases remaining between them. Germline V CDR1 and CDR2: SNHLY, FYNNEI. The CDR3 loop reads CASSGGLNRNQPQHF. The CDR3 nucleotides are TGTGCCAGCAGTGGGGGGCTTAACCGCAATCAGCCCCAGCATTTT.

This chain joins TRBV25-1 and TRBJ1-2; D call uncertain. This CDR3 spans 13 amino acids. Germline CDR1 is MGHDK and CDR2 is SYGVNS. V was clipped by 5 bases and J by 4 bases, with 11 bases between them. The CDR3 coding sequence is TGTGCCAGCAGTAAACCCGGATTCTATGGCTACACCTTC. Protein sequence: CASSKPGFYGYTF.